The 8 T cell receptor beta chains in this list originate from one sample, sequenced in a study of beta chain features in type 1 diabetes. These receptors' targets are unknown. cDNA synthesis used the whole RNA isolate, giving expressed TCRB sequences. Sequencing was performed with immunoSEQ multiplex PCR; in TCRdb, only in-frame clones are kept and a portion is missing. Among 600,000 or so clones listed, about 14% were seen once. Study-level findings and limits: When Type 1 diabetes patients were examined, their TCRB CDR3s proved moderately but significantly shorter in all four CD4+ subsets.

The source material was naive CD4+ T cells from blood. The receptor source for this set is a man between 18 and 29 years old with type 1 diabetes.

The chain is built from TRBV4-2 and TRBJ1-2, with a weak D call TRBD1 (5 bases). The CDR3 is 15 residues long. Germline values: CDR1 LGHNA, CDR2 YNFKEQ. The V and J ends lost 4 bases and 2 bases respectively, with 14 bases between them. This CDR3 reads CASSPAGGGNYGYTF. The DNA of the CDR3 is TGTGCCAGCAGCCCCGCCGGGGGTGGCAACTATGGCTACACCTTC.

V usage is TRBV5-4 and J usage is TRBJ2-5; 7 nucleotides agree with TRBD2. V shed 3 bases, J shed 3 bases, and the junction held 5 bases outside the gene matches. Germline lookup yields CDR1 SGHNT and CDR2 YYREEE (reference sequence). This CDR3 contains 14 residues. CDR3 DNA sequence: TGTGCCAGCAGCTCAGGACTAGTGAAAGAGACCCAGTACTTC. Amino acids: CASSSGLVKETQYF.

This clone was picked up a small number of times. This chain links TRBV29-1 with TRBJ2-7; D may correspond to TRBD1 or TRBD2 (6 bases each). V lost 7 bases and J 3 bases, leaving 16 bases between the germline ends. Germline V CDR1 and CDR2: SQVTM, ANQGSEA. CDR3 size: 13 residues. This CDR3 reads CSGGGTNLYEQYF. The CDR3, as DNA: TGCAGCGGAGGGGGGACGAACCTCTACGAGCAGTACTTC.

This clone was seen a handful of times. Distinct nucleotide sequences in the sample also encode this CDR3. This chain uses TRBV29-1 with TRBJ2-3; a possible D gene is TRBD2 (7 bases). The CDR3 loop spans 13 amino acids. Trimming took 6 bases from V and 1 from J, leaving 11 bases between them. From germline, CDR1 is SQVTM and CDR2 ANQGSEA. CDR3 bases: TGCAGCGTGGACAGCGGGGGCACAGATACGCAGTATTTT. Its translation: CSVDSGGTDTQYF.

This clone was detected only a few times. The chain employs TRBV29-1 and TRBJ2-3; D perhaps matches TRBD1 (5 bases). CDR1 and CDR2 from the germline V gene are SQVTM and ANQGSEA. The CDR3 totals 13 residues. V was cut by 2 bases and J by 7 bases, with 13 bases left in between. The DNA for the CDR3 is TGCAGCGTTGAATCTAAGGGGCGTAATACGCAGTATTTT. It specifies CSVESKGRNTQYF.

The CDR3 sequence is CASSMDRENTEAFF. As DNA, the CDR3 is TGTGCCAGTAGTATGGACAGGGAGAACACTGAAGCTTTCTTT. This rearrangement joins TRBV19 to TRBJ1-1; TRBD1 agrees at 8 bases. The V gene's germline CDR1 is LNHDA and CDR2 SQIVND (reference sequence). Trimming removed 3 bases from V and 1 base from J; junction bases left unmatched: 1. This CDR3 has 14 residues.

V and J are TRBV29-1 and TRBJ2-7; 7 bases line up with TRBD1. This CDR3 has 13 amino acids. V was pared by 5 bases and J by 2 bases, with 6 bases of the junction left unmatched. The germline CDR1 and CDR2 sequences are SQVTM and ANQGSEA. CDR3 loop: CSVSRQGAYEQYF. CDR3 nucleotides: TGCAGCGTTTCCCGGCAGGGGGCCTACGAGCAGTACTTC.

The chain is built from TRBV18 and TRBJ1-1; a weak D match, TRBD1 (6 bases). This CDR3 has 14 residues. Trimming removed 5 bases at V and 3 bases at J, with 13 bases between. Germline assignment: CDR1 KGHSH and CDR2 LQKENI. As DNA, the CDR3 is TGTGCCAGCTCAGTTACAGGGTGGGACACTGAAGCTTTCTTT. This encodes CASSVTGWDTEAFF.